This TCR beta chain was obtained from a study of shared clonotypes between healthy human individuals. On the study more broadly: Ranging from 18 to 49 in age, donors were two women and a few men. Whole-study results and caveats: There were few donors, and this limited the genetic and exposure-history diversity represented. Among the subsets, naive ones generally showed larger estimated richness than memory ones.

V lost 5 bases, J lost 8 bases, and 18 bases lay in between. The CDR3 consists of 14 residues. Germline CDR1 and CDR2: SNHLY and FYNNEI. TCRdb keeps only in-frame clones here, not all; method: immunoSEQ multiplex PCR. The data show 2 million to 2.5 million clones, roughly 96% seen once. In regard to this clone: Its antigen is as yet unknown.

The gene calls are TRBV2 and TRBJ1-1; the D is unclear. The specimen sequenced was naive CD4+ T cells sorted from blood. Noted subset: CD45RA+ positively selected. The TCR comes from a man aged 18 to 35 in good health. The CDR3 DNA is TGTGCCAGCAGTCTCCGGGTGACCGACCTGGAAGCTTTCTTT. Translation: CASSLRVTDLEAFF.